This T cell receptor beta chain was recorded in a study of cytomegalovirus exposure and HLA in healthy donors. With respect to this clone: Its antigen remains unknown.

Researchers ran the PCR with 60 Vbeta and 13 Jbeta primers. Using immunoSEQ multiplex PCR, the repertoire was profiled, and TCRdb retains in-frame clones only, with some absent. The top ten hold approximately 25% of the sample, which has fewer than 80,000 clones, more than 70% seen once. Findings of the study overall: V- and J-gene trimming of TCR beta was linked (in a later analysis) to a missense DCLRE1C variant.

This TCR was recovered from a man aged 45-65 years in good health and CMV-seropositive. Sequencing used PBMCs.

CDR3 in amino acids: CASSSGQGRPTEAFF. For the CDR3, the DNA is TGCGCCAGCAGCTCAGGACAGGGTAGGCCCACTGAAGCTTTCTTT. The gene calls are TRBV5-1 and TRBJ1-1; 8 bases map to TRBD1. Germline-derived CDR1 and CDR2 are SGHRS and YFSETQ. V shed 3 bases, J shed 4 bases, and the junction held 8 bases outside the gene matches. The CDR3 contains 15 residues. The full variable domain, completed using reference TRBV5-1 and TRBJ1-1, is KAGVTQTPRYLIKTRGQQVTLSCSPISGHRSVSWYQQTPGQGLQFLFEYFSETQRNKGNFPGRFSGRQFSNSRSEMNVSTLELGDSALYLCASSSGQGRPTEAFFGQGTRLTVV.